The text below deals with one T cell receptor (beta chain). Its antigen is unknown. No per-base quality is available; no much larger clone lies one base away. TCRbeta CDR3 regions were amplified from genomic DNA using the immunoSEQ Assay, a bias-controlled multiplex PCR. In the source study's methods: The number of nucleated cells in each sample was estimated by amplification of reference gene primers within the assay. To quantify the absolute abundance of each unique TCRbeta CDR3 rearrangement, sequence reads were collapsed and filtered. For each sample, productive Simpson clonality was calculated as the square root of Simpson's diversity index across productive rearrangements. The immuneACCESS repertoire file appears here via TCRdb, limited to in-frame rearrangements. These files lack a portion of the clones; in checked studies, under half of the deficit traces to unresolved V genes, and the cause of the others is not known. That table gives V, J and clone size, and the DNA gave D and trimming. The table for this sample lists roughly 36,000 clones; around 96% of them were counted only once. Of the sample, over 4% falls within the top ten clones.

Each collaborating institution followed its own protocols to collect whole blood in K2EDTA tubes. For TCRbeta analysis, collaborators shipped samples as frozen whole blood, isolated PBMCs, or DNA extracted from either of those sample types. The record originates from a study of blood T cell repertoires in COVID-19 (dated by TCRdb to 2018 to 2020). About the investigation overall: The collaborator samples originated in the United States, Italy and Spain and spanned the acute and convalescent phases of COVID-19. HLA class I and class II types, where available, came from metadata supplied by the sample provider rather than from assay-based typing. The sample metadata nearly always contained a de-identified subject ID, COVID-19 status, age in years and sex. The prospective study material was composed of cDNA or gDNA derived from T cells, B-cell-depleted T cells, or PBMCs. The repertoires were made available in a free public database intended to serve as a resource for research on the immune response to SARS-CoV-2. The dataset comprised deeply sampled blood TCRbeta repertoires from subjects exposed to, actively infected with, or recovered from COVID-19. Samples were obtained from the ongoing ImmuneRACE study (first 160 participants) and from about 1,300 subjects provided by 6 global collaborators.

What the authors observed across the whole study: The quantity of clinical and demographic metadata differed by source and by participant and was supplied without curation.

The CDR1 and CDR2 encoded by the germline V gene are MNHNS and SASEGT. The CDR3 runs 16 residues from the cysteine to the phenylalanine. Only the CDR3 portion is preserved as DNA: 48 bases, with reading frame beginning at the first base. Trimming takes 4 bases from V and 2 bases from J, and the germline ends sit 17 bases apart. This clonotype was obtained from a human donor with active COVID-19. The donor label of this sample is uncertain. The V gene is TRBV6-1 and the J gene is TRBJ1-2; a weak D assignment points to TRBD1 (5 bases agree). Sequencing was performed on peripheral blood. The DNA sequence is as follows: TGTGCCAGCAGTGTAACACAGGTTACAACAAACTATGGCTACACCTTC. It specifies CASSVTQVTTNYGYTF.